This TCR beta chain was captured in a study of shared clonotypes between healthy human individuals. The overall study: Three CD4 naive, three CD4 memory, two CD8 naive and one CD8 memory plate were used per donor. Overall study results and limits: Roughly 5.3% of naive CD4 clonotypes were common to a handful of donors.

The CDR3 runs 14 residues. The V end was cut by 2 bases, the J end by 1 base, with 8 bases between. CDR1 is SGHTA, CDR2 FQGNSA, per germline. With respect to this clone: Its antigen is unidentified.

Using 200 ng DNA, 25,000 to 35,000 T cell genomes, the sorted-subset replicate PCRs were run. Method: immunoSEQ multiplex PCR; TCRdb's copy keeps in-frame clones and lacks some. The table shows about 1 million clones, with about 75% occurring only once. The chain combines TRBV7-2 with TRBJ1-1; D is unresolved. What was sequenced was memory CD4+ T cells sorted from blood. As for subset: CD45RA-negative fraction. This sequence originates from a man between 18 and 29 years old in good health. The CDR3 coding sequence is TGTGCCAGCAGCTTACTTGGTCCGAACACTGAAGCTTTCTTT. It codes for CASSLLGPNTEAFF.